The clone carrying this T cell receptor (beta chain) has more than one count but fewer than ten. V was shortened by 3 bases and J by 4 bases, with 6 bases between the two germline ends. The CDR3 has 12 amino acids. The data stem from a study of blood T cell repertoires in COVID-19. Study overall: The origin of the acute and convalescent COVID-19 samples was the United States, Italy and Spain. PBMCs, B-cell-depleted T cells, or T cells provided the cDNA or gDNA that made up the material.

As handled by the study authors: By means of reference gene primer amplification, nucleated cell counts were estimated. Repertoires were generated with immunoSEQ multiplex PCR, while TCRdb's copy carries only in-frame clones and drops some. Clonal size and the V and J genes are those of that table, whereas D and trimming came from the DNA. The sample holds roughly 80,000 clones, about four fifths seen once. This sequence originates from a human donor in a cohort sampled during active COVID-19. Sequencing input: peripheral blood. The chain employs TRBV12-3 or TRBV12-4 and TRBJ1-1; unclear D gene. The CDR3 loop is CASSFEGTEAFF. As DNA, the CDR3 is TGTGCCAGCAGTTTCGAGGGCACTGAAGCTTTCTTT.